What follows describes a single T cell receptor (beta chain). This clonotype was observed at least ten times. Its antigen target is currently unknown. Base qualities are missing; no much larger clone stands one base away. This record belongs to a study of identical twins (dated by TCRdb to about 2016). For context, the study as a whole: TCR alpha and beta repertoires from monozygotic twins, unrelated adults of various ages and cord blood were deep-sequenced to test whether fetal clonotypes persist. To rule out contamination, the twin experiments were replicated at different times with different library preparation protocols.

All donors were healthy Caucasians. Three pairs of female monozygotic twins, all aged roughly 18 to 29 years, were included in the twin cohort. Miltenyi CD45RO+ enrichment and human naive T-cell isolation kits were used to isolate memory (CD45RO+) and naive T cells from PBMC. Findings and caveats that apply to the study as a whole: Recombination models systematically underestimated out-of-frame TCR alpha sharing in monozygotic twins but agreed with sharing between unrelated individuals. Zero-insertion analyses could be partly confounded by invariant T cells such as MAIT and iNKT, although diverse VJ usage argued against such confounding for most clonotypes. Because the same donors could not be followed over many years, the conclusions relied on cross-sectional statistical analysis. A weaker excess of twin sharing was found in beta out-of-frame sequences because the signal-to-noise ratio was lowered by fewer shared sequences. Compared with coincidental sharing between unrelated individuals, out-of-frame TCR alpha sequences shared between twins showed an excess of sequences with low generation probability. Fewer insertions were carried by abundant cord blood beta clonotypes; a weaker similar trend was observed in young adult naive repertoires, while no such trend was observed in memory repertoires.

CDR1 SEHNR and CDR2 FQNEAQ are derived from the germline V gene (reference sequence). Measured from the cysteine to the phenylalanine, the CDR3 is 13 residues long. The entry retains the CDR3 DNA only, 39 bases that are in frame from base 1. V is reduced by 6 bases and J by 1 base, leaving a spacing of 9 bases between them. The library was obtained by 5' RACE. The sequencing machine was an Illumina HiSeq 2000. A universal primer binding site was introduced by template switching, and a unique molecular identifier was present in the final cDNA, enabling accurate counting of TCR cDNA molecules. First-strand cDNA for TCR alpha and beta chains was synthesized from specific primers in the conserved constant-segment region. To control for contamination, every cDNA library was double barcoded, receiving both a SMART-Mk sample barcode and Illumina barcodes. TruSeq adapter sequences along with Illumina sample barcodes were introduced in two successive PCR steps. Sequencing of the TCR alpha and beta cDNA libraries was done on the Illumina HiSeq platform using custom primers. Per the source publication's procedure: MiGEC processed the raw reads to extract unique molecular identifiers, while MiXCR was used to determine the CDR3 positions. For each individual, recombination models were inferred using an EM algorithm with the repgenHMM and IGoR tools. Shared clonotypes were analyzed with the tcR package in R, and sharing was normalized by the product of cloneset sizes. To study raw recombination without the effects of thymic and clonal selection, out-of-frame nonproductive sequences were analyzed. TCRdb trimmed the raw reads at Q25, called clones with MiXCR and kept productive beta chains. Merged by CDR3 protein, the rows form single entries marked with the most common genes and DNA. These V and J calls are TCRdb output, not the study's own analysis. The table for this sample lists some 200,000 distinct CDR3 sequences; approximately 8.3% of them were counted only once. The top ten clones comprise approximately 2% of the sample.

These data were likewise used in another study, on yellow fever vaccine responses in identical twins. The second source states: According to the authors, the vaccine-induced T cell response in identical twins seemed to be partly convergent and partly specific to each individual. In identical twins, the study followed T cell clones that responded to the vaccine with precision.

The material sequenced was memory (CD45RO+) T cells sorted from blood. The cell subset or site label for this specimen denotes: CD45RO+ enriched T cells. This receptor was obtained from a woman aged 18-29 years in good health. Recombination linked TRBV7-9 to TRBJ2-5, and TRBD1 may be the D gene, going by 6 matching bases. The nucleotide sequence is given as TGTGCCAGCAGACTGGACAGCCAAGAGACCCAGTACTTC. The translation is CASRLDSQETQYF.